Included here is one T cell receptor beta chain sequence, with context. Antigen specificity is unknown. Trimming at V came to 5 bases and at J to 4 bases, leaving 19 bases not matched to a gene. Germline values: CDR1 ENHRY, CDR2 SYGVKD. This CDR3 is built from 19 residues. Genomic DNA per cell subset filled all wells of several immunoSEQ plates. The data were produced by immunoSEQ multiplex PCR, yet TCRdb's version contains in-frame clones alone and is incomplete. The sample includes approximately 340,000 clones, roughly 70% of them seen just once. The sample belongs to a study of shared clonotypes between healthy human individuals. Adult donors, all healthy and HIV-negative, had no recent acute infections or vaccinations. Broader study findings: The researchers took only blood, and tissue repertoires probably look different.

Material: memory CD4+ T cells sorted from blood. Sample subset: CD45RA-negative fraction. This rearrangement joins TRBV10-3 to TRBJ1-3, with 8 nucleotides matching TRBD1. The source is a man aged 25-40 years in good health. This CDR3 reads CAISPETPGTGWQGNTIYF. The CDR3 DNA is TGTGCCATCAGTCCCGAAACCCCCGGGACAGGTTGGCAAGGAAACACCATATATTTT.